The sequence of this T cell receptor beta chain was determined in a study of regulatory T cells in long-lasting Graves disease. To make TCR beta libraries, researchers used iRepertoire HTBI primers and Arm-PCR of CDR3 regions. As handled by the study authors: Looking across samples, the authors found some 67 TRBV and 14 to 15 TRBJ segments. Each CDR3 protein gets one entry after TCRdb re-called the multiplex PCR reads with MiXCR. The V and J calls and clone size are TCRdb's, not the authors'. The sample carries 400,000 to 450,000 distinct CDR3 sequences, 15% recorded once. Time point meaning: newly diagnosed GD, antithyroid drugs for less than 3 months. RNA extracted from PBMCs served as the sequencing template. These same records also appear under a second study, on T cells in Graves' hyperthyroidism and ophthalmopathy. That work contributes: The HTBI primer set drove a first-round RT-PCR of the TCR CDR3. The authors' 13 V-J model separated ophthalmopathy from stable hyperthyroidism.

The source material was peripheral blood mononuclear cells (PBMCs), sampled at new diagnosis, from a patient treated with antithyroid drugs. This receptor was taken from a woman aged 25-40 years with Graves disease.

The CDR3, as DNA: TGCAGTGCTAGAGAGGGGTGGTTATCCTACGAGCAGTACTTC. Translation gives CSAREGWLSYEQYF. The chain recombines TRBV20-1 with TRBJ2-7; D unclear. The germline gives CDR1 DFQATT, CDR2 SNEGSKA (reference sequence). The length of the CDR3 is 14 residues. V lost 0 bases to trimming and J lost 1 base, with 10 bases between them.